This is a list of T cell receptor beta chains from one sample in a study of blood T cell repertoires in COVID-19. Clones were sequenced by immunoSEQ multiplex PCR, and TCRdb holds only the in-frame ones, with some missing. The profile shows 200,000 to 300,000 clones, 88% of them singletons. Sequencing was performed on peripheral blood. The receptors shown here come from a woman in her thirties or forties who had recovered from COVID-19. The CDR3 runs from the conserved cysteine through the conserved F or W. D genes are given only for firm matches. Where a row states a size, it is once, few, many or the class of an expanded clone; other rows omit it.

j_call v_call d_call clone_size cdr3_nt cdr3_aa
TRBJ2-6 TRBV6-6 . . TGTGCCAGCAGTCCAATCCCAGGGTCTCCTGGGGCCAACGTCCTGACTTTC CASSPIPGSPGANVLTF
TRBJ2-2 TRBV6-5 . . TGTGCCAGCAGAAGGGGGACAACGGAGACCGGGGAGCTGTTTTTT CASRRGTTETGELFF
TRBJ2-1 TRBV5-4 . . TGTGCCAGCAGCCCCGAACAGGCTACCAATGAGCAGTTCTTC CASSPEQATNEQFF
TRBJ1-5 TRBV30 . . TGTGCCTGGAGTGGGGGGGGAGGCAATCAGCCCCAGCATTTT CAWSGGGGNQPQHF
TRBJ2-5 TRBV5-1 TRBD2 . TGCGCCAGCAGCCCCGGACTAGCGGGCTTCCAAGAGACCCAGTACTTC CASSPGLAGFQETQYF
TRBJ1-2 TRBV19 . . TGTGCCACCCACAAACAGGGCGCCCCAAGCTACACCTTC CATHKQGAPSYTF
TRBJ2-5 TRBV12-3/TRBV12-4 . once TGTGCCAGCAGTTTCGGGGGGCGTGAGACCCAGTACTTC CASSFGGRETQYF
TRBJ2-1 TRBV12-5 . . TGTGCTAGTGGTTTGGTCGGTAGCGTCGGTGAGCAGTTCTTC CASGLVGSVGEQFF
TRBJ1-5 TRBV6-2/TRBV6-3 . once TGTGCCAGCAGTTATTTGGGCGGGGGGCTTCAGCCCCAGCATTTT CASSYLGGGLQPQHF
TRBJ1-2 TRBV28 . . TGTGCCAGCAGTTTAGGAGGGGGGGACTATGGCTACACCTTC CASSLGGGDYGYTF
TRBJ1-2 TRBV7-2 TRBD1 . TGTGCCAGCAGCCCCCGGGACAGGGGTCCCTATGGCTACACCTTC CASSPRDRGPYGYTF
TRBJ1-5 TRBV18 . . TGTGCCAGCTCACCACCGATGGGGCGGCCCCAGCATTTT CASSPPMGRPQHF
TRBJ2-2 TRBV7-2 . . TGTGCCAGCAGCTTAGTGGGGAGCGGGGAGCTGTTTTTT CASSLVGSGELFF
TRBJ2-3 TRBV30 TRBD2 . TGTGCCGGGGGGACTAGCGCATTCGCGCAGTATTTT CAGGTSAFAQYF
TRBJ2-1 TRBV4-1 . . TGCGCCAGCAGCCAAGTCGGAGTAGATGAGCAGTTCTTC CASSQVGVDEQFF
TRBJ2-3 TRBV6-5 . . TGTGCCAGCGATGGACTGGGGAGGGATACGCAGTATTTT CASDGLGRDTQYF
TRBJ1-1 TRBV5-1 . . TGCGCCAGCAGCTTGGCGGGGGGAATGGGGACTGAAGCTTTCTTT CASSLAGGMGTEAFF
TRBJ2-3 TRBV6-6 TRBD2 . TGTGCCAGCAGTTACCAAGGACTAGCGGGACTTTCGCAGTATTTT CASSYQGLAGLSQYF
TRBJ2-7 TRBV5-1 . . TGCGCCAGCACAAGTAGGGGGAGAGCCGGCGAGCAGTACTTC CASTSRGRAGEQYF
TRBJ2-7 TRBV29-1 . . TGCAGCGTTGTTGGCGGCCACGAGCAGTACTTC CSVVGGHEQYF
TRBJ2-2 TRBV19 . . TGTGCCAGCGAACAGGGACGGAACACCGGGGAGCTGTTTTTT CASEQGRNTGELFF
TRBJ1-4 TRBV5-6 . . TGTGCCAGCAGCTTGGCCGTGGCGGCAGTGAGTTATGAAAAACTGTTTTTT CASSLAVAAVSYEKLFF
TRBJ1-1 TRBV10-3 . . TGTGCCATCACCCCGGACAGAATGAACACTGAAGCTTTCTTT CAITPDRMNTEAFF
TRBJ1-3 TRBV18 TRBD1 . TGTGCCAGCTCACCAACGGGACAGGGTCGCGGAAACACCATATATTTT CASSPTGQGRGNTIYF
TRBJ2-1 TRBV11-2 TRBD2 . TGTGCCAGCAGCCCCCGACTAGCGGGAGGGCCGGGGTCCTACAATGAGCAGTTCTTC CASSPRLAGGPGSYNEQFF
TRBJ1-1 TRBV5-1 . . TGCGCCAGCAGCCCCCCGACAGCGAACACTGAAGCTTTCTTT CASSPPTANTEAFF
TRBJ2-7 TRBV25-1 . . TGTGCCAGCAGTCCCCCGGGGGTTGAGCAGTACTTC CASSPPGVEQYF
TRBJ2-7 TRBV30 TRBD2 once TGTGCCTGGAGTGTTAGCGGGAGTTCTGAGCAGTACTTC CAWSVSGSSEQYF
TRBJ2-2 TRBV6-2/TRBV6-3 . . TGTGCCAGCAGTTACCGGTTGGCTAGTGGGACTCACACCGGGGAGCTGTTTTTT CASSYRLASGTHTGELFF
TRBJ1-2 TRBV7-8 . . TGTGCCAGCAGCCCGGACAGAAACTATGGCTACACCTTC CASSPDRNYGYTF
TRBJ2-3 TRBV5-4 TRBD1 once TGTGCCAGCAGCTTGTATACAGGGGGGACAGATACGCAGTATTTT CASSLYTGGTDTQYF
TRBJ1-5 TRBV3-1/TRBV3-2 . . TGTGCCAGCAGCCAGGCGGGGGGGGGTCAGCCCCAGCATTTT CASSQAGGGQPQHF
TRBJ2-2 TRBV19 . . TGTGCCAGTAGTACACTCACCGGGGAGCTGTTTTTT CASSTLTGELFF
TRBJ2-7 TRBV10-3 . . TGTGCCATCAGTGAGTCGAGTCAGGGGTACGAGCAGTACTTC CAISESSQGYEQYF
TRBJ2-3 TRBV5-1 . . TGCGCCAGCAGCTTGCCCGGGACACCGATCTACACAGATACGCAGTATTTT CASSLPGTPIYTDTQYF
TRBJ1-3 TRBV11-3 TRBD1 . TGTGCCAGCAGCCCCAACCGGGACAGCGTTTCTGGAAACACCATATATTTT CASSPNRDSVSGNTIYF
TRBJ1-1 TRBV30 . . TGTGCCTGGAGTGTACTCAGGGACACTGAAGCTTTCTTT CAWSVLRDTEAFF
TRBJ1-2 TRBV28 TRBD1 . TGTGCCAGCAGTTCCCACGACAGGGGTGGCTACACCTTC CASSSHDRGGYTF
TRBJ2-6 TRBV24-1 . . TGTGCCACCAGTGATCGGACAGCTGGGGCCAACGTCCTGACTTTC CATSDRTAGANVLTF
TRBJ1-1 TRBV7-9 TRBD1 few TGTGCCAGCAGCCCGTCGGACAGGGACCCGAACACTGAAGCTTTCTTT CASSPSDRDPNTEAFF
TRBJ1-2 TRBV30 TRBD1 . TGTGCCTGGGACCTGACAGGGAAAGGCTACACCTTC CAWDLTGKGYTF
TRBJ1-2 TRBV7-9 . . TGTGCCAGCAGCCCGGGGGGCCGGGTGGACTATGGCTACACCTTC CASSPGGRVDYGYTF
TRBJ2-1 TRBV7-2 . . TGTGCCAGCAGCTTACTTATGGAGGCCAAGCAGTTCTTC CASSLLMEAKQFF
TRBJ2-1 TRBV5-1 TRBD2 . TGCGCCAGCAGCCCGCCCGGCGGGAGTAGGTACAATGAGCAGTTCTTC CASSPPGGSRYNEQFF
TRBJ2-1 TRBV4-3 TRBD2 . TGCGCCAGCAGCCAAGAGGGAGGGCCGGGTGAGCAGTTCTTC CASSQEGGPGEQFF
TRBJ2-5 TRBV30 TRBD2 . TGTGCCTGGAGCGCCGGGACTAGCGGGAAAGAGACCCAGTACTTC CAWSAGTSGKETQYF
TRBJ1-1 TRBV30 TRBD1 . TGTGCCTGGAGTGGAACAGGGGGCTCATACACTGAAGCTTTCTTT CAWSGTGGSYTEAFF
TRBJ2-1 TRBV2 . . TGTGCCAGCAGCCAGGAGACAGGGAGGAGGAATGAGCAGTTCTTC CASSQETGRRNEQFF
TRBJ2-7 TRBV5-1 . . TGCGCCAGCAGCTTGCGGTCCTCCTACGAGCAGTACTTC CASSLRSSYEQYF
TRBJ2-7 TRBV10-2 TRBD2 . TGCGCCAGCAGTGGACTAGCGGACTACGAGCAGTACTTC CASSGLADYEQYF
TRBJ2-3 TRBV4-1 TRBD2 . TGCGCCAGCAGCCAAGAAAGGGGTCTAGCGGACCTAGGCACAGATACGCAGTATTTT CASSQERGLADLGTDTQYF
TRBJ2-5 TRBV4-1 TRBD2 . TGCGCCAGCAGCCAAATCCCGGGACTAGCGGGAGAGACCCAGTACTTC CASSQIPGLAGETQYF
TRBJ2-7 TRBV15 TRBD1 . TGTGCCACCAGCAGACAGGGGGCGACCTACGAGCAGTACTTC CATSRQGATYEQYF